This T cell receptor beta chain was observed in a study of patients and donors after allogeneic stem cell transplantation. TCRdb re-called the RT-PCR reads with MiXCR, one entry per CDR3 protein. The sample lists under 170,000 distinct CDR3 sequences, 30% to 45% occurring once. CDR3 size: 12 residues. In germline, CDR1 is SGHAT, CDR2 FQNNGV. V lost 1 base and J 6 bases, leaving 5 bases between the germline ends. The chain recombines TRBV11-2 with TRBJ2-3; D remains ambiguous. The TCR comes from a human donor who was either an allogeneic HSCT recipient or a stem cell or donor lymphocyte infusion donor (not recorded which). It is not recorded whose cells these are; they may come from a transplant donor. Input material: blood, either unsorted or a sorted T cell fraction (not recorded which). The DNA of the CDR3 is TGTGCCAGCAGCTTAGTTGTTGATACGCAGTATTTT. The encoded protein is CASSLVVDTQYF.